Listed below are T cell receptor beta chains from one sample, sequenced in a study of T cell responses to AZD1222 COVID-19 vaccine. Here immunoSEQ multiplex PCR was the method, and the copy in TCRdb shows in-frame clones only, minus some. The table includes some 280,000 clones, around 93% detected once. The specimen was peripheral blood, collected 28 days after the second AZD1222 dose. The origin of the receptors is an adult who received the AZD1222 COVID-19 vaccine. Each CDR3 is given with its conserved first and last residue. D genes are given only for firm matches. Only some rows state a clone size, as once, few, many or a class for expanded clones.

J gene: TRBJ2-7; V gene: TRBV7-2; D gene: NA; clone size: NA; CDR3 protein: CASSSGPEPYEQYF; CDR3 DNA: TGTGCCAGCAGCTCAGGGCCCGAGCCCTACGAGCAGTACTTC
J gene: TRBJ1-4; V gene: TRBV19; D gene: NA; clone size: NA; CDR3 protein: CASSMSRANEKLFF; CDR3 DNA: TGTGCCAGTAGTATGAGTAGGGCCAATGAAAAACTGTTTTTT
J gene: TRBJ1-2; V gene: TRBV7-2; D gene: NA; clone size: NA; CDR3 protein: CASSLGGPYGYTF; CDR3 DNA: TGTGCCAGCAGCTTAGGGGGCCCCTATGGCTACACCTTC
J gene: TRBJ1-4; V gene: TRBV12-3/TRBV12-4; D gene: NA; clone size: NA; CDR3 protein: CASSPPNEKLFF; CDR3 DNA: TGTGCCAGCAGTCCCCCTAATGAAAAACTGTTTTTT
J gene: TRBJ1-5; V gene: TRBV3-1/TRBV3-2; D gene: NA; clone size: NA; CDR3 protein: CASSHARDQPQHF; CDR3 DNA: TGTGCCAGCAGCCACGCCAGGGACCAGCCCCAGCATTTT
J gene: TRBJ1-3; V gene: TRBV16; D gene: NA; clone size: once; CDR3 protein: CASRQTGTGNTIYF; CDR3 DNA: TGTGCCAGCAGACAGACAGGCACTGGAAACACCATATATTTT
J gene: TRBJ2-7; V gene: TRBV5-5; D gene: NA; clone size: NA; CDR3 protein: CASSPGPRSYEQYF; CDR3 DNA: TGTGCCAGCAGCCCCGGGCCTCGCTCCTACGAGCAGTACTTC
J gene: TRBJ1-2; V gene: TRBV6-5; D gene: NA; clone size: NA; CDR3 protein: CASRPGQPRYGYTF; CDR3 DNA: TGTGCCAGCAGGCCCGGACAGCCTCGCTATGGCTACACCTTC
J gene: TRBJ1-2; V gene: TRBV19; D gene: TRBD1; clone size: NA; CDR3 protein: CASSETGTGARYGYTF; CDR3 DNA: TGTGCCAGTAGCGAGACCGGGACAGGGGCTCGCTATGGCTACACCTTC
J gene: TRBJ1-4; V gene: TRBV7-9; D gene: NA; clone size: NA; CDR3 protein: CASSPRTGGEKLFF; CDR3 DNA: TGTGCCAGCAGCCCCAGGACCGGCGGGGAAAAACTGTTTTTT
J gene: TRBJ2-1; V gene: TRBV5-1; D gene: NA; clone size: NA; CDR3 protein: CASSLDSFSYNEQFF; CDR3 DNA: TGCGCCAGCAGCTTGGATAGTTTCTCCTACAATGAGCAGTTCTTC
J gene: TRBJ2-2; V gene: TRBV4-3; D gene: NA; clone size: once; CDR3 protein: CASSQGRGFTGELFF; CDR3 DNA: TGCGCCAGCAGCCAAGGGAGGGGTTTCACCGGGGAGCTGTTTTTT
J gene: TRBJ1-1; V gene: TRBV2; D gene: TRBD1; clone size: NA; CDR3 protein: CASSRRTGGTEAFF; CDR3 DNA: TGTGCCAGCAGTCGCCGGACAGGGGGCACTGAAGCTTTCTTT
J gene: TRBJ2-3; V gene: TRBV19; D gene: NA; clone size: NA; CDR3 protein: CASSIGAATDTQYF; CDR3 DNA: TGTGCCAGTAGTATAGGAGCAGCGACAGATACGCAGTATTTT
J gene: TRBJ2-7; V gene: TRBV5-4; D gene: NA; clone size: NA; CDR3 protein: CASSLVGRFGSDEQYF; CDR3 DNA: TGTGCCAGCAGCTTGGTTGGGCGGTTCGGATCGGACGAGCAGTACTTC
J gene: TRBJ1-1; V gene: TRBV6-5; D gene: TRBD1; clone size: once; CDR3 protein: CASKRTGMATEAFF; CDR3 DNA: TGTGCCAGCAAAAGGACAGGGATGGCCACTGAAGCTTTCTTT
J gene: TRBJ2-7; V gene: TRBV19; D gene: TRBD1; clone size: NA; CDR3 protein: CASSMEDRSYEQYF; CDR3 DNA: TGTGCCAGTAGTATGGAGGACAGGTCCTACGAGCAGTACTTC
J gene: TRBJ1-2; V gene: TRBV7-2; D gene: TRBD1; clone size: NA; CDR3 protein: CASSPRDRVGYTF; CDR3 DNA: TGTGCCAGCAGCCCGAGGGACAGGGTTGGCTACACCTTC
J gene: TRBJ2-7; V gene: TRBV7-3; D gene: TRBD1; clone size: NA; CDR3 protein: CAIRQGRTYEQYF; CDR3 DNA: TGTGCCATTAGACAGGGGAGAACCTACGAGCAGTACTTC
J gene: TRBJ1-1; V gene: TRBV28; D gene: NA; clone size: NA; CDR3 protein: CASNQPPTKYTEAFF; CDR3 DNA: TGTGCCAGCAACCAACCCCCGACAAAGTACACTGAAGCTTTCTTT
J gene: TRBJ2-6; V gene: TRBV5-4; D gene: NA; clone size: NA; CDR3 protein: CASSSDPTESGANVLTF; CDR3 DNA: TGTGCCAGCAGCTCGGACCCAACAGAGTCTGGGGCCAACGTCCTGACTTTC
J gene: TRBJ2-7; V gene: TRBV6-1; D gene: NA; clone size: NA; CDR3 protein: CASSEFWGVEQYF; CDR3 DNA: TGTGCCAGCAGTGAATTCTGGGGGGTCGAGCAGTACTTC
J gene: TRBJ1-2; V gene: TRBV3-1/TRBV3-2; D gene: TRBD1; clone size: NA; CDR3 protein: CASSQEVGQGDGGYTF; CDR3 DNA: TGTGCCAGCAGCCAAGAAGTCGGACAGGGAGATGGTGGCTACACCTTC
J gene: TRBJ2-3; V gene: TRBV6-6; D gene: NA; clone size: NA; CDR3 protein: CASRLGTITDTQYF; CDR3 DNA: TGTGCCAGCAGACTAGGGACCATCACAGATACGCAGTATTTT
J gene: TRBJ2-7; V gene: TRBV24-1; D gene: NA; clone size: NA; CDR3 protein: CATSDPRLSYEQYF; CDR3 DNA: TGTGCCACCAGTGATCCCCGGCTATCCTACGAGCAGTACTTC
J gene: TRBJ2-4; V gene: TRBV28; D gene: TRBD2; clone size: once; CDR3 protein: CASSSPGGARFSHF; CDR3 DNA: TGTGCCAGCAGTTCCCCGGGGGGGGCGAGGTTTTCGCACTTC
J gene: TRBJ2-2; V gene: TRBV6-2/TRBV6-3; D gene: NA; clone size: NA; CDR3 protein: CASSYSRQYTGELFF; CDR3 DNA: TGTGCCAGCAGTTACTCACGACAGTACACCGGGGAGCTGTTTTTT
J gene: TRBJ1-5; V gene: TRBV6-2/TRBV6-3; D gene: NA; clone size: NA; CDR3 protein: CASSQTGPRGNQPQHF; CDR3 DNA: TGTGCCAGCAGTCAGACAGGCCCCCGGGGCAATCAGCCCCAGCATTTT
J gene: TRBJ2-1; V gene: TRBV5-4; D gene: TRBD2; clone size: NA; CDR3 protein: CASSLNLAGRNEQFF; CDR3 DNA: TGTGCCAGCAGCTTGAACCTAGCGGGACGCAATGAGCAGTTCTTC
J gene: TRBJ1-5; V gene: TRBV9; D gene: TRBD1; clone size: NA; CDR3 protein: CASSVTGDQQPQHF; CDR3 DNA: TGTGCCAGCAGCGTGACAGGGGATCAACAGCCCCAGCATTTT
J gene: TRBJ2-7; V gene: TRBV23-1; D gene: NA; clone size: NA; CDR3 protein: CASSHHLPSYEQYF; CDR3 DNA: TGCGCCAGCAGTCACCATCTTCCTTCCTACGAGCAGTACTTC
J gene: TRBJ2-4; V gene: TRBV3-1/TRBV3-2; D gene: NA; clone size: NA; CDR3 protein: CASSQVQGRNIQYF; CDR3 DNA: TGTGCCAGCAGCCAAGTACAGGGCCGGAACATTCAGTACTTC
J gene: TRBJ2-1; V gene: TRBV19; D gene: TRBD2; clone size: NA; CDR3 protein: CASSIALAGGREQFF; CDR3 DNA: TGTGCCAGTAGTATAGCGTTAGCGGGGGGGCGTGAGCAGTTCTTC
J gene: TRBJ2-7; V gene: TRBV28; D gene: NA; clone size: NA; CDR3 protein: CATNSSPLYEQYF; CDR3 DNA: TGTGCCACGAATTCTAGCCCCCTCTACGAGCAGTACTTC
J gene: TRBJ1-4; V gene: TRBV5-1; D gene: NA; clone size: NA; CDR3 protein: CASSPGLYGEKLFF; CDR3 DNA: TGCGCCAGCAGCCCAGGGTTGTACGGTGAAAAACTGTTTTTT
J gene: TRBJ2-1; V gene: TRBV19; D gene: TRBD2; clone size: NA; CDR3 protein: CASSRSGGYNEQFF; CDR3 DNA: TGTGCCAGTAGTAGGAGCGGGGGCTACAATGAGCAGTTCTTC
J gene: TRBJ2-2; V gene: TRBV6-2/TRBV6-3; D gene: TRBD2; clone size: NA; CDR3 protein: CASSLYLSGRGTGELFF; CDR3 DNA: TGTGCCAGCAGTCTTTACTTGAGCGGGAGGGGAACCGGGGAGCTGTTTTTT
J gene: TRBJ1-1; V gene: TRBV14; D gene: NA; clone size: NA; CDR3 protein: CASSPGRGTEAFF; CDR3 DNA: TGTGCCAGCAGCCCTGGCCGGGGCACTGAAGCTTTCTTT
J gene: TRBJ2-7; V gene: TRBV28; D gene: NA; clone size: NA; CDR3 protein: CASRGKRYEQYF; CDR3 DNA: TGTGCCAGCAGGGGGAAACGCTACGAGCAGTACTTC
J gene: TRBJ1-4; V gene: TRBV28; D gene: TRBD1; clone size: once; CDR3 protein: CASKEGAATNEKLFF; CDR3 DNA: TGTGCCAGCAAGGAGGGGGCTGCAACTAATGAAAAACTGTTTTTT
J gene: TRBJ2-7; V gene: TRBV6-5; D gene: NA; clone size: NA; CDR3 protein: CASTLRDRPYEQYF; CDR3 DNA: TGTGCCAGCACCCTCCGGGACCGGCCCTACGAGCAGTACTTC
J gene: TRBJ1-3; V gene: TRBV4-3; D gene: NA; clone size: NA; CDR3 protein: CASSPGDGTTIYF; CDR3 DNA: TGCGCCAGCAGCCCGGGGGACGGGACCACCATATATTTT
J gene: TRBJ1-2; V gene: TRBV7-2; D gene: TRBD1; clone size: NA; CDR3 protein: CASSSGQGDYGYTF; CDR3 DNA: TGTGCCAGCAGCTCGGGACAGGGGGACTATGGCTACACCTTC
J gene: TRBJ1-1; V gene: TRBV28; D gene: NA; clone size: NA; CDR3 protein: CASSESSYGTGREGDTEAFF; CDR3 DNA: TGTGCCAGCAGTGAGAGTTCCTACGGGACGGGAAGGGAAGGGGACACTGAAGCTTTCTTT
J gene: TRBJ1-6; V gene: TRBV6-5; D gene: NA; clone size: NA; CDR3 protein: CATGLRRDSPLHF; CDR3 DNA: TGTGCCACCGGACTTCGGCGGGATTCACCCCTCCACTTT
J gene: TRBJ1-5; V gene: TRBV24-1; D gene: NA; clone size: once; CDR3 protein: CATSGGHNQPQHF; CDR3 DNA: TGTGCCACCAGTGGGGGCCACAATCAGCCCCAGCATTTT
J gene: TRBJ1-1; V gene: TRBV29-1; D gene: NA; clone size: few; CDR3 protein: CSALRGMNTEAFF; CDR3 DNA: TGCAGCGCCCTGAGGGGGATGAACACTGAAGCTTTCTTT
J gene: TRBJ1-2; V gene: TRBV29-1; D gene: TRBD1; clone size: few; CDR3 protein: CSVEIGQGLGYTF; CDR3 DNA: TGCAGCGTTGAAATAGGACAGGGGCTTGGCTACACCTTC
J gene: TRBJ2-1; V gene: TRBV27; D gene: TRBD1; clone size: NA; CDR3 protein: CASSLISRTGESYEQFF; CDR3 DNA: TGTGCCAGCAGTTTAATTTCCCGGACAGGGGAATCGTATGAGCAGTTCTTC
J gene: TRBJ2-7; V gene: TRBV25-1; D gene: TRBD2; clone size: NA; CDR3 protein: CASSETSGLSNEQYF; CDR3 DNA: TGTGCCAGCAGTGAGACTAGCGGGCTCTCCAACGAGCAGTACTTC
J gene: TRBJ2-3; V gene: TRBV5-6; D gene: NA; clone size: NA; CDR3 protein: CASSPTPRSTDTQYF; CDR3 DNA: TGTGCCAGCAGCCCTACCCCCAGGAGCACAGATACGCAGTATTTT
J gene: TRBJ1-1; V gene: TRBV9; D gene: NA; clone size: NA; CDR3 protein: CASSVGGVGTEAFF; CDR3 DNA: TGTGCCAGCAGCGTAGGGGGGGTTGGCACTGAAGCTTTCTTT
J gene: TRBJ1-2; V gene: TRBV4-1; D gene: NA; clone size: NA; CDR3 protein: CASSRPMGRPGGYTF; CDR3 DNA: TGCGCCAGCAGCCGGCCAATGGGCCGGCCTGGCGGCTACACCTTC
J gene: TRBJ1-1; V gene: TRBV2; D gene: NA; clone size: NA; CDR3 protein: CASSGLLNTEAFF; CDR3 DNA: TGTGCCAGCAGTGGACTCTTGAACACTGAAGCTTTCTTT
J gene: TRBJ2-7; V gene: TRBV2; D gene: TRBD2; clone size: NA; CDR3 protein: CASRTSGGAYEQYF; CDR3 DNA: TGTGCCAGCAGGACTAGCGGGGGGGCCTACGAGCAGTACTTC
J gene: TRBJ2-7; V gene: TRBV11-2; D gene: NA; clone size: once; CDR3 protein: CASSNPTIYEQYF; CDR3 DNA: TGTGCCAGCAGCAACCCAACAATCTACGAGCAGTACTTC
J gene: TRBJ2-7; V gene: TRBV18; D gene: NA; clone size: NA; CDR3 protein: CASSPGTGPYEQYF; CDR3 DNA: TGTGCCAGCTCACCAGGGACGGGCCCCTACGAGCAGTACTTC
J gene: TRBJ1-3; V gene: TRBV18; D gene: NA; clone size: NA; CDR3 protein: CASSRGEGLGNTIYF; CDR3 DNA: TGTGCCAGCTCACGAGGAGAGGGATTGGGAAACACCATATATTTT
J gene: TRBJ2-3; V gene: TRBV4-1; D gene: TRBD2; clone size: NA; CDR3 protein: CASSQEGRSGGSPDTQYF; CDR3 DNA: TGCGCCAGCAGCCAAGAAGGTAGGAGCGGGGGGAGTCCAGATACGCAGTATTTT
J gene: TRBJ2-7; V gene: TRBV28; D gene: TRBD2; clone size: NA; CDR3 protein: CASTIGGGFYEQYF; CDR3 DNA: TGTGCCAGCACCATCGGGGGGGGATTCTACGAGCAGTACTTC